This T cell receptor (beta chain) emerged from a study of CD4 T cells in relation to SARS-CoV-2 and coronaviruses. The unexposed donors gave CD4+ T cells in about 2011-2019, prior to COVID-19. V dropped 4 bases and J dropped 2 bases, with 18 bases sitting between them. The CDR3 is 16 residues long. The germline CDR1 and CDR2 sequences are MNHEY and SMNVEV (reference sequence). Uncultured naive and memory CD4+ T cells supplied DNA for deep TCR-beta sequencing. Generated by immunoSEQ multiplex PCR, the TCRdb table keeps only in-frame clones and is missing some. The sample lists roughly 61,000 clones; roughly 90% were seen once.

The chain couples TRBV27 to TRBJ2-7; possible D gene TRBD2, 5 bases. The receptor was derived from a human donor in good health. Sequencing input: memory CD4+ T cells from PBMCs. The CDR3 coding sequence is TGTGCCAGCAGTTCAGGAGGAACAGCTTTTCCCTACGAGCAGTACTTC. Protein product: CASSSGGTAFPYEQYF.